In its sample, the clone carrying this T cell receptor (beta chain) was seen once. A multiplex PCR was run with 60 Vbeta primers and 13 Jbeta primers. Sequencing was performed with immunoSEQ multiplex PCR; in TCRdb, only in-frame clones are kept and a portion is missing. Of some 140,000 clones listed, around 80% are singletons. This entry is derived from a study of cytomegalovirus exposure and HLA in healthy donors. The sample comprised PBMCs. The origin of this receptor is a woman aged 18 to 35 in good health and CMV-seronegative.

The CDR3 DNA sequence: TGTGCCAGCAGGTCGAGGACAGACGACTATGGCTACACCTTC. The encoded protein is CASRSRTDDYGYTF. The chain links TRBV7-9 to TRBJ1-2; D perhaps matches TRBD1 (6 bases). This CDR3 has 14 residues. Germline-derived CDR1 and CDR2 are SEHNR and FQNEAQ (reference sequence). With 6 bases removed from V and 3 bases from J, the gap between germline ends came to 14 bases.